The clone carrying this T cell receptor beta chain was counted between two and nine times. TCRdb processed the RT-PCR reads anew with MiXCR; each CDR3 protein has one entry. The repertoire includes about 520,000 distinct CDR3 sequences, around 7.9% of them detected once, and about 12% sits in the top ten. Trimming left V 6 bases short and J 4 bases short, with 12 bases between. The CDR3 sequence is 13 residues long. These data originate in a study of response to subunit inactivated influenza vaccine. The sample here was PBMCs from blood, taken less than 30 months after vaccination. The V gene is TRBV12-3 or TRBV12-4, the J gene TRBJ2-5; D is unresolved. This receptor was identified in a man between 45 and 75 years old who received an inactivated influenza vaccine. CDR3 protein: CASSFVLGETQYF. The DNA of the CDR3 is TGTGCCAGCAGCTTTGTACTTGGAGAGACCCAGTACTTC.